This is a list of T cell receptor beta chains from one sample in a study of blood T cells in healthy people across ages. TCRdb reprocessed the 5' RACE reads with MiXCR, giving one entry per CDR3 protein. Here the sample spans over a million distinct CDR3 sequences, 59% being singletons. Sequencing was carried out using blood. The receptors shown here come from a man aged 18 to 30 in good health. Both conserved end residues are part of each CDR3. D genes are given only for firm matches. Clone size is stated in some rows and not others, as once, few, many or a class when expanded.

V	D	size	J	DNA	CDR3
TRBV7-9	-	few	TRBJ2-3	TGTGCCAGCAGCGTTGACAGAACTACAGATACGCAGTATTTT	CASSVDRTTDTQYF
TRBV9	-	few	TRBJ2-6	TGTGCCAGCAGCTCCCCGGTTTACACTGGGGCCAACGTCCTGACTTTC	CASSSPVYTGANVLTF
TRBV7-8	-	few	TRBJ1-2	TGTGCCAGCAGCTTAATTCGAGGGTCTGGCTACACCTTC	CASSLIRGSGYTF
TRBV29-1	-	-	TRBJ2-1	TGCAGCGTTGTGAAGGCGGCCGGGCACAATGAGCAGTTCTTC	CSVVKAAGHNEQFF
TRBV27	-	few	TRBJ1-6	TGTGCCAGCAGTCTTCAGCAGGTCTATAATTCACCCCTCCACTTT	CASSLQQVYNSPLHF
TRBV4-3	TRBD1	-	TRBJ2-1	TGCGCCAGCAGCCAAGATAACGTAGGCAGGGGGCCCTACAATGAGCAGTTCTTC	CASSQDNVGRGPYNEQFF
TRBV9	-	-	TRBJ2-5	TGTGCCAGCAGCGCGTGGGACACCAACCAAGAGACCCAGTACTTC	CASSAWDTNQETQYF
TRBV20-1	TRBD1	-	TRBJ2-7	TGCAGTGCTAATCTTCGACAGGGGCCCCCTACTTACTACGAGCAGTACTTC	CSANLRQGPPTYYEQYF
TRBV15	-	-	TRBJ2-5	TGTGCCACCAGCCAAGTGACAGGAGTAGAGCAAGAGACCCAGTACTTC	CATSQVTGVEQETQYF
TRBV12-3/TRBV12-4	TRBD1	few	TRBJ1-2	TGTGCCACCAACCAGGGGGGCAGAAGCTATGGCTACACCTTC	CATNQGGRSYGYTF
TRBV29-1	-	-	TRBJ1-2	TGCAGCGTTGAAGAAGGGGATTATGACTACACCTTC	CSVEEGDYDYTF
TRBV7-2	-	-	TRBJ1-5	TGTGCCAGCAGCTTAATCGGGACGGCGTCTCGGCCCCAGCATTTT	CASSLIGTASRPQHF
TRBV4-1	-	few	TRBJ2-1	TGCGCCAGCAGCCAAGATGGGGGTGAGCAGTTCTTC	CASSQDGGEQFF
TRBV4-1	-	-	TRBJ2-7	TGCGCCAGCAACTACGGTCCGGGGGAGCTTGGCGAGCAGTACTTC	CASNYGPGELGEQYF
TRBV29-1	TRBD1	few	TRBJ1-2	TGCAGCGTTGTCCCCGGGACAGAGGAAGACTACACCTTC	CSVVPGTEEDYTF
TRBV10-3	TRBD1	-	TRBJ2-3	TGTGCCTCCCGGGACAGAAGCACAGATACGCGGTATTTT	CASRDRSTDTRYF
TRBV30	-	-	TRBJ1-2	TGTGCCTGGAGTGTAGGACGGGGCCACTATGGCTACACCTTC	CAWSVGRGHYGYTF
TRBV5-5	-	few	TRBJ1-2	TGTGCCAGCAGCTTGGCGGGAGTCCAGGGCTATGGCTACACCTTC	CASSLAGVQGYGYTF
TRBV7-2	-	-	TRBJ2-5	TGTGCCTGTAGTGTCGGACTCCTTAGGGAGACCCAGTACTTC	CACSVGLLRETQYF
TRBV20-1	-	-	TRBJ2-7	TGCAGTCTTAGGGGGGAGGGTGGCTCCTACGAGCAGTACTTC	CSLRGEGGSYEQYF
TRBV10-3	TRBD2	-	TRBJ2-1	TGTGCCATCGCTGGGACTAGCGGGCCGAATGAGCAGTTCTTC	CAIAGTSGPNEQFF
TRBV2	-	-	TRBJ2-1	TGTGCCAGCAACGACGTACACTCCTACAATGAGCAGTTCTTC	CASNDVHSYNEQFF
TRBV12-3/TRBV12-4	-	-	TRBJ2-7	TGTGCCAGCAGTCTTGGATCGACCTACAATGAGCAGTACTTC	CASSLGSTYNEQYF
TRBV29-1	-	-	TRBJ2-5	TGCAGCGCCGGACGGATTTTCCAAGAGGCCCAGTACTTC	CSAGRIFQEAQYF
TRBV4-1	-	-	TRBJ1-2	TGCGCCAGCAGCCATCCGACGAGGGATCACTATGGCTACACCTTC	CASSHPTRDHYGYTF
TRBV28	-	-	TRBJ1-1	TGTGCCAGCAGTAGAGTTAGTCCCACTGAAGCTTTCTTT	CASSRVSPTEAFF
TRBV28	-	-	TRBJ2-7	TGTGCCAGCAGTTACGACAGGTACTCCTACGAGCAGTACTTC	CASSYDRYSYEQYF
TRBV12-3/TRBV12-4	-	few	TRBJ1-6	TGTGCCAGCAGAATGGACGGAAATTCACCCCTCCACTTT	CASRMDGNSPLHF
TRBV29-1	-	few	TRBJ2-7	TGCAGCGTTGATGTCCGCCCCTACGAGCAGTACTTC	CSVDVRPYEQYF
TRBV19	-	once	TRBJ2-1	TGTGCCAGTAGTCCCTCGACTAAGGGTGAGCAGTTCTTC	CASSPSTKGEQFF
TRBV5-1	-	few	TRBJ2-3	TGCGCCAGCAGCTTGCTCGGGGGGCAAGATACGCAGTATTTT	CASSLLGGQDTQYF
TRBV2	-	-	TRBJ2-7	TGTGCCAGCAGAGGGGACACACCATACGAGCAGTACTTC	CASRGDTPYEQYF
TRBV29-1	-	-	TRBJ2-1	TGCAGCGTTGTAGGGCAGTTCTTC	CSVVGQFF
TRBV12-3/TRBV12-4	TRBD1	-	TRBJ1-1	TGTGCCAGCTCGGGGACAGTGACTGAAGCTTTCTTT	CASSGTVTEAFF
TRBV7-2	TRBD1	-	TRBJ2-7	TGTGCCAGCAGCCCCCCCCGACAGGGATGGGGGAACGAGCAGTACTTC	CASSPPRQGWGNEQYF
TRBV27	-	once	TRBJ2-2	TGTGCCAGCAGTGTTACGCTAGCCGGGGAGCTGTTTTTT	CASSVTLAGELFF
TRBV6-5	-	-	TRBJ2-3	TGTGCCAGCAGTTACTCGTTTAGTGAGAAAATTGTAAACCGACTCACAGATACGCAGTATTTT	CASSYSFSEKIVNRLTDTQYF
TRBV4-2	TRBD1	-	TRBJ1-4	TGTGCCAGCAGCCAAGCCCGACAGGGGCGTGTTAATGAAAAACTGTTTTTT	CASSQARQGRVNEKLFF